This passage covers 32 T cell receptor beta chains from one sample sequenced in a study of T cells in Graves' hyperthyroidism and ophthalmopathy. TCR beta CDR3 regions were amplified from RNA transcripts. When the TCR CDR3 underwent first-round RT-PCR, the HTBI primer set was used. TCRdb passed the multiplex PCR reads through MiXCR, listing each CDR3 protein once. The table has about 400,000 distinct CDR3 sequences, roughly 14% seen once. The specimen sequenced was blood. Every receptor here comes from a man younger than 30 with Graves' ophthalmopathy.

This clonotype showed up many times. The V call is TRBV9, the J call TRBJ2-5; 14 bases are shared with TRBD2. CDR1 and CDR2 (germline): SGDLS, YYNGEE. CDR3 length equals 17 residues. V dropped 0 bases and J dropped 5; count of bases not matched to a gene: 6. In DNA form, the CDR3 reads TGTGCCAGCAGCGTAGAGGGACTAGCGGGAGATAGGGAGACCCAGTACTTC. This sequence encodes CASSVEGLAGDRETQYF.

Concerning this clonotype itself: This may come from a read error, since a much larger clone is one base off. The CDR3: CASSQTSGSSSHNEQYF. The CDR3 DNA is TGTGCCAGCTCCCAAACTAGCGGGAGTAGTTCCCACAATGAGCAGTACTTC. The genes are TRBV18 and TRBJ2-7, with 11 bases that match TRBD2. This CDR3 comprises 17 residues. V lost 6 bases and J lost 7; bases outside the gene matches: 17. Germline-derived CDR1 and CDR2 are KGHSH and LQKENI.

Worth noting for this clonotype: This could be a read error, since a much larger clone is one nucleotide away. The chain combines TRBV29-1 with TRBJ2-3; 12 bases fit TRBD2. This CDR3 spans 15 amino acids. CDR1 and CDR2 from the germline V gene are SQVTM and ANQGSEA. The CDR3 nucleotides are TGCGGCGTTGATAGGGGGACTAGCGGGACAGATACGCAGTATTTT. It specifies CGVDRGTSGTDTQYF.

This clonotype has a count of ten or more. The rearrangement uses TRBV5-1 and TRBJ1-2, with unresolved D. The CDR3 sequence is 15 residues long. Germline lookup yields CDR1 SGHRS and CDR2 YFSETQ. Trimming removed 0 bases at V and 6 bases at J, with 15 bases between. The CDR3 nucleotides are TGCGCCAGCAGCTTGGATTGGCCCGGTGGAGATGGCTACACCTTC. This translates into CASSLDWPGGDGYTF.

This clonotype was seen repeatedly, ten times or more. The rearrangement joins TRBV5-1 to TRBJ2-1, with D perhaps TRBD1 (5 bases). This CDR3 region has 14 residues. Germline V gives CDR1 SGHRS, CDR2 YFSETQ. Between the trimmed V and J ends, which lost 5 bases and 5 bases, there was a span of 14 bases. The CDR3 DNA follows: TGCGCCAGCAGGACAGTTTCGGCCGACAATGAGCAGTTCTTC. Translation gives CASRTVSADNEQFF. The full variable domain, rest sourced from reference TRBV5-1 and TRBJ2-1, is KAGVTQTPRYLIKTRGQQVTLSCSPISGHRSVSWYQQTPGQGLQFLFEYFSETQRNKGNFPGRFSGRQFSNSRSEMNVSTLELGDSALYLCASRTVSADNEQFFGPGTRLTVL.

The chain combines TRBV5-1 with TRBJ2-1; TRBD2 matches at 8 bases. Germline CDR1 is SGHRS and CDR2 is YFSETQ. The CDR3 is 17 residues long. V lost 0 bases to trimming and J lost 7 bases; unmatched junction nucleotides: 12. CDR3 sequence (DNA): TGCGCCAGCAGCTTGGCGGAGCGCGGGAGGTTTTATAATGAGCAGTTCTTC. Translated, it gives CASSLAERGRFYNEQFF.

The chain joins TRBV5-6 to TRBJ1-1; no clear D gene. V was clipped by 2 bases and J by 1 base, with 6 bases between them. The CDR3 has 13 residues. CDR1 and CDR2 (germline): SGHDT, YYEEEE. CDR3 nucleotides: TGTGCCAGCAGCTTTCAGGCGAACACTGAAGCTTTCTTT. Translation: CASSFQANTEAFF.

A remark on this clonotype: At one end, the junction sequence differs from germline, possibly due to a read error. The CDR3 DNA sequence: TGTGCCAGCAGCACGGGAACGAGCTCCTACAATGGGCAGTTCTTC. Its protein product is CASSTGTSSYNGQFF. V usage is TRBV6-1 and J usage is TRBJ2-1, with D tentatively TRBD2 (5 bases). The CDR3 is 15 amino acids. The germline gives CDR1 MNHNS, CDR2 SASEGT.

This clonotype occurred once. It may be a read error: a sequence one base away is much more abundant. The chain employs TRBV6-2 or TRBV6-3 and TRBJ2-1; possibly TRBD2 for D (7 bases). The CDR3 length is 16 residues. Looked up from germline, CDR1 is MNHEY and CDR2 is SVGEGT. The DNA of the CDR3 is TGTGCCAGCTCTCTAGAGGGGGGGCGCAAGTACAATGAGCGGTTCTTC. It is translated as CASSLEGGRKYNERFF.

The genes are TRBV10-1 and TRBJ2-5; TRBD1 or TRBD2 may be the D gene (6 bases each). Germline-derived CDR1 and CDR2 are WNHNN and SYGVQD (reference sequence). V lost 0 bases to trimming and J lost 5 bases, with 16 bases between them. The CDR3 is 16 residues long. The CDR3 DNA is TGCGCCAGCAGTGAGTCCCCCGGGGGACATGGGGAGACCCAGTACTTC. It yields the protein CASSESPGGHGETQYF.

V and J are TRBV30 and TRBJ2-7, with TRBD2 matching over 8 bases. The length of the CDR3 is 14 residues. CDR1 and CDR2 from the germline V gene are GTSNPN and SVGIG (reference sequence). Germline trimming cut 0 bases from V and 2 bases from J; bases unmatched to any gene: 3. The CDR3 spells CAWSVFGRAYEQYF. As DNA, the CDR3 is TGTGCCTGGAGTGTATTCGGGAGGGCCTACGAGCAGTACTTC. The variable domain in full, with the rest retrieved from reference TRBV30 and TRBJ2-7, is SQTIHQWPATLVQPVGSPLSLECTVEGTSNPNLYWYRQAAGRGLQLLFYSVGIGQISSEVPQNLSASRPQDRQFILSSKKLLLSDSGFYLCAWSVFGRAYEQYFGPGTRLTVT.

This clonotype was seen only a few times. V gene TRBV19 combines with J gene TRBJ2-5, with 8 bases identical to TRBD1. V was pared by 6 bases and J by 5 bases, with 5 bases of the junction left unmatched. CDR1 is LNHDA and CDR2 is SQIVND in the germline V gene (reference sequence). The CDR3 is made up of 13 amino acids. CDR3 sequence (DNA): TGTGCCAGTAGGAACAGGGGGACTGAGACCCAGTACTTC. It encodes CASRNRGTETQYF.

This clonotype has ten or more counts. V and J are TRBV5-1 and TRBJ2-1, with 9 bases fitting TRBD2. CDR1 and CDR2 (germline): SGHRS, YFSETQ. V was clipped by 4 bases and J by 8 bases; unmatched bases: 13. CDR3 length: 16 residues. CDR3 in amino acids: CASSSGAGGALDEQFF. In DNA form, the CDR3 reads TGCGCCAGCAGCAGTGGTGCGGGGGGGGCGCTGGATGAGCAGTTCTTC.

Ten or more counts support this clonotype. CDR3 in amino acids: CASSELVLSGGYTF. CDR3 DNA: TGTGCCAGCAGTGAACTAGTCCTTAGCGGGGGCTACACCTTC. The J gene is TRBJ1-2, the V gene TRBV2; D remains unclear. There are 14 residues in the CDR3. The V and J ends lost 2 bases and 8 bases respectively, with 15 bases between them. Germline V gene data show CDR1 as SNHLY and CDR2 as FYNNEI.

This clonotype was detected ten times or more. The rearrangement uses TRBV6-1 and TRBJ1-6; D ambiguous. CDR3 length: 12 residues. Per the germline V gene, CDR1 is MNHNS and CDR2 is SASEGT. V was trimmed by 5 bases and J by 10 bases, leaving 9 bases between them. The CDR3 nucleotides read TGTGCCAGCAGTCTACCGGAATCACCCCTCCACTTT. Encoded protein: CASSLPESPLHF.

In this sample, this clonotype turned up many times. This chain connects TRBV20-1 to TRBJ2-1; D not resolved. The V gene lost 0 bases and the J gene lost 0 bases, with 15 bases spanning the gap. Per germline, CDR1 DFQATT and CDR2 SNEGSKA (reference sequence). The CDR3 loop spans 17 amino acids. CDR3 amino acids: CSARETGLSFSYNEQFF. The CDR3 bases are TGCAGTGCTAGAGAAACCGGTTTGAGTTTCTCCTACAATGAGCAGTTCTTC.

DNA of the CDR3: TGCAGCGTGATGACCACCCCGGCTAATGAAAAACTGTTTTTT. Protein sequence: CSVMTTPANEKLFF. The chain has TRBV29-1 and TRBJ1-4; D is unresolved. Germline V CDR1 and CDR2: SQVTM, ANQGSEA. This CDR3 region has 14 residues. V shed 6 bases and J shed 3 bases, with 14 bases lying between them.

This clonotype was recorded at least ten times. CDR3 loop: CSVEGLATVNEQFF. The CDR3 DNA follows: TGCAGCGTTGAAGGGCTGGCGACTGTAAATGAGCAGTTCTTC. The rearrangement uses TRBV29-1 and TRBJ2-1; no reliable D call. The CDR3 runs to 14 residues. Germline V CDR1 and CDR2: SQVTM, ANQGSEA. Trimming took off 1 base at V and 7 bases at J, with 14 bases between the two ends.

CDR3 protein: CASSVERGRGETQYF. The CDR3 DNA is TGCGCCAGCAGTGTGGAGAGGGGGCGAGGTGAGACCCAGTACTTC. This chain links TRBV10-2 with TRBJ2-5; 7 bases match TRBD1. Germline CDR1 and CDR2: WSHSY and SAAADI. The ends lost 4 bases at V and 5 bases at J; junction bases unmatched: 10. This CDR3 has 15 residues.

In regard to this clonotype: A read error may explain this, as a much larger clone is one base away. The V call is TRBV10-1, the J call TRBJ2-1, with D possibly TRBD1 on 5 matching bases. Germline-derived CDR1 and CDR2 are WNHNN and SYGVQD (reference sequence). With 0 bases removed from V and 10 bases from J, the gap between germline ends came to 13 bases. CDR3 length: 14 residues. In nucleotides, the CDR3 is TGCGCCAGCAGTGAGTCGGAGACAGTCTACGAGCAGTTCTTC. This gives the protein CASSESETVYEQFF.

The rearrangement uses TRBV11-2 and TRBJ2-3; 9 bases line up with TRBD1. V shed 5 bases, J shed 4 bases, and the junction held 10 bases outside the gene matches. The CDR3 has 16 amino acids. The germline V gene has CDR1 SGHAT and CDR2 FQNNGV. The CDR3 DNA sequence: TGTGCCAGCAGCCAAGCCGGGACAGGGCGTCCAGATACGCAGTATTTT. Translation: CASSQAGTGRPDTQYF.

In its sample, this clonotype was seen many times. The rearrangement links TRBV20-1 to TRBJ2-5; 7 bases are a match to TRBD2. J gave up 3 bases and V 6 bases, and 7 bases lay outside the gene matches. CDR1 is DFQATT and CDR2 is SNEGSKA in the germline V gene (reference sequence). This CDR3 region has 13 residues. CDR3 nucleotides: TGCAGTGCCCCGGTGGGGGGGGAAGAGACCCAGTACTTC. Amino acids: CSAPVGGEETQYF.

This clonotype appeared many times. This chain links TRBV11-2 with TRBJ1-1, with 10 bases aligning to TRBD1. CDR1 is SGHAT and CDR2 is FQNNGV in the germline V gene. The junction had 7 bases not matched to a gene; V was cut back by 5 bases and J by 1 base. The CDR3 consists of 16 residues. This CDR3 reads CASSPYRDRGNTEAFF. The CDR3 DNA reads TGTGCCAGCAGCCCGTACCGGGACAGGGGGAACACTGAAGCTTTCTTT.

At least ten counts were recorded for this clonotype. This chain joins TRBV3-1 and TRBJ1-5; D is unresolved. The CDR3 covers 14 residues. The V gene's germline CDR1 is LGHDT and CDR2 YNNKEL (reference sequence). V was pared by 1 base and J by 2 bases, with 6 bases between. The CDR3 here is CASSQGHGNQPQHF. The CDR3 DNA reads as TGTGCCAGCAGCCAAGGACACGGCAATCAGCCCCAGCATTTT.

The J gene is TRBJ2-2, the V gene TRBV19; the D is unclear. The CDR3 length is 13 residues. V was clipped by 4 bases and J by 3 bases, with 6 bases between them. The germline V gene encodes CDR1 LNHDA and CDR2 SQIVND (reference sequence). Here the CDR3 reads CASSKDHTGELFF. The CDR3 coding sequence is TGTGCCAGTAGTAAGGATCACACCGGGGAGCTGTTTTTT.

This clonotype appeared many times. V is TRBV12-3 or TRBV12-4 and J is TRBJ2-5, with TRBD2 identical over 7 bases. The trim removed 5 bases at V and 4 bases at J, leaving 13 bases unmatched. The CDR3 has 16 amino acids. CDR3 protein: CASSQASGEPRETQYF. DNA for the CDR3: TGTGCCAGCAGTCAAGCCAGCGGGGAGCCTCGAGAGACCCAGTACTTC.

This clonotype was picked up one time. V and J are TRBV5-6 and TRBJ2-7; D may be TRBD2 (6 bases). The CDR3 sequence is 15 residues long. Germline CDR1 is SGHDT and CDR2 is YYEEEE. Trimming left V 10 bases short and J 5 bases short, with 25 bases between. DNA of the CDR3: TGTGCCCACGTTCGCGGGAACTTCCCCTTGCACGAGCAGTACTTC. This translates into CAHVRGNFPLHEQYF.

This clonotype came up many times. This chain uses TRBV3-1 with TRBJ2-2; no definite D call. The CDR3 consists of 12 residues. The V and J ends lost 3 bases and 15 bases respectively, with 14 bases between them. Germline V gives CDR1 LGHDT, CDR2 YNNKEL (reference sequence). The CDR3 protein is CASSQYLPKMFF. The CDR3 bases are TGTGCCAGCAGCCAGTACCTCCCCAAGATGTTTTTT.

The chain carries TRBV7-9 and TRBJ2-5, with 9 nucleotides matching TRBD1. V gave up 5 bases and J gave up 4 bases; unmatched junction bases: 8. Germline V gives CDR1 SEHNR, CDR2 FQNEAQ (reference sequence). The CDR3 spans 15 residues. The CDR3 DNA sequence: TGTGCCAGCAGCCAAAGGACAGGGGAGAGAGAGACCCAGTACTTC. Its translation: CASSQRTGERETQYF. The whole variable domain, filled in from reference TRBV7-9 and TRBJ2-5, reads DTGVSQNPRHKITKRGQNVTFRCDPISEHNRLYWYRQTLGQGPEFLTYFQNEAQLEKSRLLSDRFSAERPKGSFSTLEIQRTEQGDSAMYLCASSQRTGERETQYFGPGTRLLVL.

CDR3 DNA: TGTGCCAGCTCTCCCCGACCCCTCCGGGACAGACGCCCAGATACGCAGTATTTT. As protein: CASSPRPLRDRRPDTQYF. The chain carries TRBV2 and TRBJ2-3; 7 nucleotides align to TRBD1. Germline V gene data show CDR1 as SNHLY and CDR2 as FYNNEI. The CDR3 consists of 18 residues. V was clipped by 8 bases and J by 4 bases; unmatched bases: 21.

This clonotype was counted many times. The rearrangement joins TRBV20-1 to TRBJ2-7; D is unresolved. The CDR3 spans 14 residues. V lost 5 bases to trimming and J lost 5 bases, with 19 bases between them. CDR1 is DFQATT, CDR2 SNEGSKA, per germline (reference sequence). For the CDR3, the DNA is TGCAGTGCTGGAAGGGTTCCTCTTGGCGACGAGCAGTACTTC. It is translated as CSAGRVPLGDEQYF.

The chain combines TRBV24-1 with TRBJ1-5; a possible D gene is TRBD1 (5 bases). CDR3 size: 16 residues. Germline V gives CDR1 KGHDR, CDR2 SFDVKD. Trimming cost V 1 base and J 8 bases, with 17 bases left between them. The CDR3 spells CATSDLGHLDGEPQHF. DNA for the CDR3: TGTGCCACCAGTGATTTAGGACACCTGGATGGCGAGCCCCAGCATTTT.